This T cell receptor beta chain comes out of a study of vaccination effects on CD4 cells after COVID-19. Study conclusions and caveats: Substantial clonal contraction characterized both infection- and vaccine-induced clones late after vaccination.

TCRdb keeps only in-frame clones here, not all; method: immunoSEQ multiplex PCR. Seen here are 45,000 to 65,000 clones, 75% to 90% observed once, and the top ten hold around 2.4%. Trimming took 1 base from V and 4 from J; bases not matched to a gene: 3. The CDR3 is made up of 15 amino acids. The germline V gene encodes CDR1 SGHTA and CDR2 FQGNSA. Comment on this clone: Its antigen is currently unknown.

After expansion with viral peptide pools in the ViraFEST assay, antigen-specific CD4+ T cells were sequenced. The culture ran for less than 12 days, and then CD4+ T cells were isolated. Nucleocapsid antibody tests were negative, and the vaccine recipients had no prior SARS-CoV-2 infection. The sequences come from CD4+ T cells from PBMCs cultured with HCoV-229E spike peptides, collected before COVID-19 vaccination. The chain is built from TRBV7-2 and TRBJ2-3; 9 bases align to TRBD1. The sequence was obtained from a human donor who received a COVID-19 vaccine. CDR3 in amino acids: CASSLVGTGSDTQYF. DNA for the CDR3: TGTGCCAGCAGCTTAGTAGGGACAGGGTCAGATACGCAGTATTTT. Full variable domain (rest looked up from reference TRBV7-2 and TRBJ2-3): GAGVSQSPSNKVTEKGKDVELRCDPISGHTALYWYRQSLGQGLEFLIYFQGNSAPDKSGLPSDRFSAERTGGSVSTLTIQRTQQEDSAVYLCASSLVGTGSDTQYFGPGTRLTVL.